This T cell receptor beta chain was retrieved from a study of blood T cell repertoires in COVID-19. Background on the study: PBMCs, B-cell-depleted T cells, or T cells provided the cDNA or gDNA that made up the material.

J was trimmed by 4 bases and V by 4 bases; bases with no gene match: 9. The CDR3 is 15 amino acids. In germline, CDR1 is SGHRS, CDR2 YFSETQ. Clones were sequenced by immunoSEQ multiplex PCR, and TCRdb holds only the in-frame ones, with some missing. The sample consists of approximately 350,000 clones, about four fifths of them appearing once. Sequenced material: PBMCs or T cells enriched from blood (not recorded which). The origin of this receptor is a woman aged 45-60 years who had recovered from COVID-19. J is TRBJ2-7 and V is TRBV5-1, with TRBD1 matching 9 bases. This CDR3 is CASSPGGQGPYEQYF. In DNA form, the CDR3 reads TGCGCCAGCAGCCCGGGGGGACAGGGTCCTTACGAGCAGTACTTC.